Listed below are T cell receptor beta chains from one sample, sequenced in a study of cytomegalovirus exposure and HLA in healthy donors. Produced via immunoSEQ multiplex PCR; TCRdb's table is partial and in-frame only. This table holds roughly 73,000 clones, about four fifths found once. The sequencing input was PBMCs. These receptors all come from a woman in her 50s in good health and CMV-seronegative. Each CDR3 is given with its conserved first and last residue.

j_call: TRBJ1-4; v_call: TRBV6-1; cdr3_aa: CASLRGINEKLFF
j_call: TRBJ2-3; v_call: TRBV9; cdr3_aa: CASSVGAGLVDTQYF
j_call: TRBJ2-7; v_call: TRBV27; cdr3_aa: CASSLRASGYEQYF
j_call: TRBJ2-3; v_call: TRBV29-1; cdr3_aa: CSVRPSTDTQYF
j_call: TRBJ2-2; v_call: TRBV6-6; cdr3_aa: CASIISGGGNTGELFF
j_call: TRBJ1-1; v_call: TRBV7-9; cdr3_aa: CASSHSGTGGTEAFF
j_call: TRBJ1-1; v_call: TRBV4-1; cdr3_aa: CASSPARGTNTEAFF
j_call: TRBJ1-2; v_call: TRBV19; cdr3_aa: CASSINPRGSYGYTF
j_call: TRBJ1-5; v_call: TRBV28; cdr3_aa: CASRNLARASLPPAYRPQHF
j_call: TRBJ2-2; v_call: TRBV29-1; cdr3_aa: CSARAGATGELFF